This TCR beta chain was identified in a study of shared clonotypes between healthy human individuals. General study results and limits: The rarefaction results pointed to incomplete sorted-subset sequencing despite large depth. Memory subsets had estimated richness that was generally smaller than that of naive subsets.

The CDR3 spans 16 residues. Germline-derived CDR1 and CDR2 are LNHDA and SQIVND (reference sequence). Trimming left V 2 bases short and J 0 bases short, with 14 bases between. Concerning this clone: Its antigen is not identified.

Naive CD8 isolation took CD45RO-negative cells positively selected for CCR7 and excluded terminally differentiated effector memory CD45RA+ cells. All of the donors resided in Nashville, Tennessee, and each was a Caucasian adult. Genomic DNA (from each subset) was split evenly across several immunoSEQ plates. Libraries were prepared by immunoSEQ multiplex PCR; TCRdb keeps only in-frame clonotypes and omits some of them. The sample holds about 2.1 million clones, just over 90% seen once. The sequence derives from a man aged 18 to 29 in good health. Some clones in this sample may be carry-over from other donors' samples. Specimen: naive CD8+ T cells from PBMCs. The chain uses TRBV19 and TRBJ2-7; D may match TRBD1 or TRBD2 (5 bases each). The chain's CDR3 is CASSIWGTESSYEQYF. CDR3 DNA sequence: TGTGCCAGTAGTATATGGGGGACGGAGAGCTCCTACGAGCAGTACTTC.